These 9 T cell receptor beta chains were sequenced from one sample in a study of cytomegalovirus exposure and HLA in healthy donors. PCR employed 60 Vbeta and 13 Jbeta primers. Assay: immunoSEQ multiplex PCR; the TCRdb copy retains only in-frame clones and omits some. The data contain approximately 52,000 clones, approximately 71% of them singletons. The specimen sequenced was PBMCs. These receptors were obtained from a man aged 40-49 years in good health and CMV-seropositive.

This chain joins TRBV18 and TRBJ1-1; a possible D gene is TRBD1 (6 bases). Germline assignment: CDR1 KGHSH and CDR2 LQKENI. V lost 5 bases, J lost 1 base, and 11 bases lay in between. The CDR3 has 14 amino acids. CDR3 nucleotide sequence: TGTGCCAGCTCAAAGCAGACAGGGAACACTGAAGCTTTCTTT. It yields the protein CASSKQTGNTEAFF. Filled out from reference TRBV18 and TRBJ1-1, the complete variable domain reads NAGVMQNPRHLVRRRGQEARLRCSPMKGHSHVYWYRQLPEEGLKFMVYLQKENIIDESGMPKERFSAEFPKEGPSILRIQQVVRGDSAAYFCASSKQTGNTEAFFGQGTRLTVV.

CDR3 in amino acids: CASSPPEEAFF. The CDR3 DNA reads as TGTGCCAGCAGCCCCCCCGAGGAAGCTTTCTTT. The chain couples TRBV5-4 to TRBJ1-1, with no clear D. The ends were cut back, 4 bases at V and 8 bases at J, with 9 bases in the middle. This CDR3 is built from 11 residues. Germline-derived CDR1 and CDR2 are SGHNT and YYREEE (reference sequence).

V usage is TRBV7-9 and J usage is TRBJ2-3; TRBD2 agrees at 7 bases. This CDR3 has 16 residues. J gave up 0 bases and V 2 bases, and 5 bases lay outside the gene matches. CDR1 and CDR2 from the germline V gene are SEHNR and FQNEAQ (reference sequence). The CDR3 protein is CASSLFGRGSTDTQYF. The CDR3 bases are TGTGCCAGCAGCTTATTTGGGCGGGGGAGCACAGATACGCAGTATTTT.

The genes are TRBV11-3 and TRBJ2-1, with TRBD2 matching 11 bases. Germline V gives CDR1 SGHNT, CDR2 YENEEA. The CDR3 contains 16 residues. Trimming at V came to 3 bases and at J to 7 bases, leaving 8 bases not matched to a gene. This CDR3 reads CASSFGSGGANNEQFF. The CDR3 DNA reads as TGTGCCAGCAGCTTTGGTAGCGGGGGGGCTAATAATGAGCAGTTCTTC.

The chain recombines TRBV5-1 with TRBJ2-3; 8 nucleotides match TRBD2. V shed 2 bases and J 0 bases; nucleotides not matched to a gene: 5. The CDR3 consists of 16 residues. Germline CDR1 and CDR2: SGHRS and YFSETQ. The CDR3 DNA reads TGCGCCAGCAGCTTCGGGGGGGTCCCGAGCACAGATACGCAGTATTTT. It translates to CASSFGGVPSTDTQYF.

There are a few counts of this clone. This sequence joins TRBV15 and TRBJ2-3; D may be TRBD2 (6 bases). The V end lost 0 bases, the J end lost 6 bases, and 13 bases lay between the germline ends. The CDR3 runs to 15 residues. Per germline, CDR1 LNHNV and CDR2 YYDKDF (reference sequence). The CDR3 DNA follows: TGTGCCACCAGCAGAGATCGGGAGCGGGCGGATACGCAGTATTTT. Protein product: CATSRDRERADTQYF.

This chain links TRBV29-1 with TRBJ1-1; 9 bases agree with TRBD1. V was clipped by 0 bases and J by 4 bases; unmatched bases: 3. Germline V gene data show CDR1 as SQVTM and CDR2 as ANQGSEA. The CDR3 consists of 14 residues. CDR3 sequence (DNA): TGCAGCGTTGAAGACACAGGGGGCATCACTGAAGCTTTCTTT. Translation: CSVEDTGGITEAFF.

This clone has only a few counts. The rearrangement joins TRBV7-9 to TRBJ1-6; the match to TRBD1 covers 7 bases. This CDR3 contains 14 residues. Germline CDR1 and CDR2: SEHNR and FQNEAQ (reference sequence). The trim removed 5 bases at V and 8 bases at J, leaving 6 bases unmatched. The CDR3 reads CASSGDSPDSPLHF. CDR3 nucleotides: TGTGCCAGCAGCGGGGACAGCCCAGATTCACCCCTCCACTTT.

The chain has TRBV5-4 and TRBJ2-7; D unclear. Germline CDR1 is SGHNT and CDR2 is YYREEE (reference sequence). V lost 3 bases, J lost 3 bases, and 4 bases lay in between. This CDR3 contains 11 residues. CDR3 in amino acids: CASSSSYEQYF. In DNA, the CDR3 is TGTGCCAGCAGCTCTAGCTACGAGCAGTACTTC.